One and the same sample provided the 2 T cell receptor beta chains below, sequenced in a study of high-grade serous ovarian cancer treatment subgroups. The tumor samples were collected prior to definitive surgery or chemotherapy. Clones were sequenced by immunoSEQ multiplex PCR, and TCRdb holds only the in-frame ones, with some missing. The sample contains 18,000 or so clones, roughly four fifths of which appear only once. Specimen: tumor tissue. The receptors derive from a human donor with high-grade serous ovarian cancer.

This sequence joins TRBV18 and TRBJ2-5; 8 positions agree with TRBD2. This CDR3 is built from 15 residues. The V gene's germline CDR1 is KGHSH and CDR2 LQKENI. V trimming: 3 bases; J trimming: 5 bases; junction bases outside the gene matches: 8. This CDR3 is CASSPNGLAGETQYF. CDR3 bases: TGTGCCAGCTCACCGAACGGACTAGCCGGGGAGACCCAGTACTTC.

The chain uses TRBV18 and TRBJ1-1, with D perhaps TRBD1 (6 bases). CDR3 length: 15 amino acids. CDR1 and CDR2 (germline): KGHSH, LQKENI. V dropped 3 bases and J dropped 3 bases, with 14 bases sitting between them. CDR3 sequence (DNA): TGTGCCAGCTCACCCAACCAGGGGATAGACACTGAAGCTTTCTTT. As protein: CASSPNQGIDTEAFF.